The present T cell receptor beta chain was sequenced within a study of identical twins. Study-wide findings and caveats: Conclusions came from cross-sectional statistical analysis, not from following the same donors.

With 5 bases clipped from V and 5 bases from J, the junction kept 8 bases outside the gene matches. The CDR3 extends over 15 amino acids. Germline assignment: CDR1 KGHDR and CDR2 SFDVKD. This clonotype was observed at least ten times. Its antigen is unknown. TCRdb re-derived calls from the 5' RACE reads in MiXCR, one entry per CDR3 protein. Seen here are approximately 600,000 distinct CDR3 sequences, 7.1% observed once, and the top ten hold 1.6%. This sample was also put to use in a study of yellow fever vaccine responses in identical twins.

This rearrangement joins TRBV24-1 to TRBJ2-5; 9 bases match TRBD2. Sequencing was carried out using PBMCs. The sequence was obtained from a woman aged 18-35 years in good health. CDR3 bases: TGTGCCACCAGTGCCTTACTAGCGGGCGGGGAGACCCAGTACTTC. Translated, it gives CATSALLAGGETQYF.